Listed here are 5 T cell receptor beta chains from one sample, sequenced in a study of early T cells in non-severe SARS-CoV-2 infection. TCRdb reprocessed the 5' RACE reads via MiXCR and lists one record per CDR3 protein. The sample gives approximately 69,000 distinct CDR3 sequences, 12% of which show up once; 5% to 7.5% is in the top ten. Sequenced: whole blood. The receptors here all came from an adult who was a healthcare worker with PCR-confirmed SARS-CoV-2 infection or an uninfected control (not recorded which).

This clonotype was found once. The chain has TRBV7-3 and TRBJ1-1; maybe TRBD1 (5 bases). The CDR3 length is 14 residues. The V gene lost 4 bases and the J gene lost 3 bases, with 12 bases spanning the gap. CDR1 and CDR2 from the germline V gene are SGHTA and FQGTGA. CDR3 bases: TGTGCCAGCAGCTCCCGGGACGGTTACACTGAAGCTTTCTTT. Its protein product is CASSSRDGYTEAFF.

This clonotype occurred many times. The DNA of the CDR3 is TGCGCCAGCAGCCAATTAACAGCTTCAAACTATGGCTACACCTTC. Translating it yields CASSQLTASNYGYTF. The chain couples TRBV4-1 to TRBJ1-2; D uncertain. The CDR3 is 15 residues long. The germline V gene has CDR1 MGHRA and CDR2 YSYEKL. Trimming left V 2 bases short and J 2 bases short, with 12 bases between.

The gene calls are TRBV6-1 and TRBJ2-7; D is perhaps TRBD1 (6 bases). The CDR3 is 14 amino acids. The germline CDR1 and CDR2 sequences are MNHNS and SASEGT. V lost 6 bases, J lost 4 bases, and 16 bases lay in between. CDR3 amino acids: CASRYSGQTYEQYF. The CDR3 nucleotides are TGTGCCAGCAGATACTCCGGACAGACTTACGAGCAGTACTTC.

This clonotype was counted a few times. The rearrangement uses TRBV6-2 or TRBV6-3 and TRBJ2-7; TRBD2 matches at 12 bases. Trimming at V came to 8 bases and at J to 4 bases, leaving 3 bases not matched to a gene. The CDR3 covers 13 residues. Looked up from germline, CDR1 is MNHEY and CDR2 is SVGEGT. The DNA for the CDR3 is TGTGCCAGCCGGACTAGCGGGATATACGAGCAGTACTTC. It codes for CASRTSGIYEQYF.

The rearrangement joins TRBV28 to TRBJ2-1; D is undetermined. V lost 10 bases and J 6 bases, leaving 16 bases between the germline ends. The CDR3 sequence is 13 residues long. The germline gives CDR1 MDHEN, CDR2 SYDVKM. The CDR3 here is CANNPADGNEQFF. CDR3 bases: TGTGCCAACAACCCCGCGGACGGCAATGAGCAGTTCTTC.